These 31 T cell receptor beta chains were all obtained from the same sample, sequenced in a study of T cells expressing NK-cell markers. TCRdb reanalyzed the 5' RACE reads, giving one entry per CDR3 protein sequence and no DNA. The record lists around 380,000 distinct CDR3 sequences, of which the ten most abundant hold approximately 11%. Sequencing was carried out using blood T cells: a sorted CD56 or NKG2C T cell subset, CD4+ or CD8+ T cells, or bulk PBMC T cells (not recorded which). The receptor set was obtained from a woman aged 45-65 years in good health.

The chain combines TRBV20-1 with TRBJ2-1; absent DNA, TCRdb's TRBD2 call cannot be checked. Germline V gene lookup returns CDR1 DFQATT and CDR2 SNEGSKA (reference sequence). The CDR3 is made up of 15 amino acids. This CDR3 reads CSAISAGTSIFEQFF.

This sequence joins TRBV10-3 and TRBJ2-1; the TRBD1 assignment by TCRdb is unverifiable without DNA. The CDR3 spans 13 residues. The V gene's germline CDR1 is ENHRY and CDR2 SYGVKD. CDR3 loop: CAIKGTAPGEQFF.

CDR3: CAISEMEAGGYTF. The chain joins TRBV10-3 to TRBJ1-2. The CDR3 has 13 residues. CDR1 ENHRY and CDR2 SYGVKD come from the germline V gene.

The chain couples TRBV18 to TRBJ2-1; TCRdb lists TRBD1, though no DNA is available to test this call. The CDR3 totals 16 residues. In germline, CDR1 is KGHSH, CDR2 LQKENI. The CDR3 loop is CASSRPPDHSYNEQFF.

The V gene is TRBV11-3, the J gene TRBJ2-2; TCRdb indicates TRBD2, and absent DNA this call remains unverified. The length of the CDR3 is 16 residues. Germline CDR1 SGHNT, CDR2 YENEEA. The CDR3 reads CASSFLVGVHTGELFF.

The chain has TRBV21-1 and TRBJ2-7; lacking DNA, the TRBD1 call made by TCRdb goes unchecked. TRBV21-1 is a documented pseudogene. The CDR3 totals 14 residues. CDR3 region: CASTTPGQGYEQYF.

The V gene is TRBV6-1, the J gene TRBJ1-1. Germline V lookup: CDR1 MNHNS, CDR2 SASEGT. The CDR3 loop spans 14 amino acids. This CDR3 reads CASRFGSQNTEAFF.

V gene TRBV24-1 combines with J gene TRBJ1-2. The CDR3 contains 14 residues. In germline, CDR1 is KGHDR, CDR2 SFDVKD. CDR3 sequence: CATSDFGGVDGYTF.

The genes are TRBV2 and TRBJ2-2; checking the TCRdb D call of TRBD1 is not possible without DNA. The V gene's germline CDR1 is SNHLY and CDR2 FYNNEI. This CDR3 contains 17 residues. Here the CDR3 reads CASSEMIGTANTGELFF.

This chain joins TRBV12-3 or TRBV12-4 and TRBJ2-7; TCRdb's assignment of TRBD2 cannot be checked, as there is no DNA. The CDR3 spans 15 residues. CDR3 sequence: CASTLSGRYNYEQYF.

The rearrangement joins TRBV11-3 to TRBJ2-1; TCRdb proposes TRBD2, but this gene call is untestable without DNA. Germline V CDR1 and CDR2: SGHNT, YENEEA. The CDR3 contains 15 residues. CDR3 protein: CASSLGIAGMNEQFF.

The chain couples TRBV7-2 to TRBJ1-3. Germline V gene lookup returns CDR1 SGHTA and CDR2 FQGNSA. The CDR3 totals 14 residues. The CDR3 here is CASSLDIAGNTIYF.

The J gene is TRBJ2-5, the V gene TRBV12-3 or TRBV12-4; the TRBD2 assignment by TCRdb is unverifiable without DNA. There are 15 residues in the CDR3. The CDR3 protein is CASSLGTSGSETQYF.

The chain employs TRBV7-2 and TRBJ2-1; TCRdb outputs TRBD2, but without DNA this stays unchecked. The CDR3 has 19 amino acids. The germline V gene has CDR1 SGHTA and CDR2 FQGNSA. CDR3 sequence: CASSRGRINMRLAGIEQFF.

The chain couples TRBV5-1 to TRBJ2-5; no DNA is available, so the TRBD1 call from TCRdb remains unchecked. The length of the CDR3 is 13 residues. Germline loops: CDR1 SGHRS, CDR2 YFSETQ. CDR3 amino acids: CASTRGHEETQYF.

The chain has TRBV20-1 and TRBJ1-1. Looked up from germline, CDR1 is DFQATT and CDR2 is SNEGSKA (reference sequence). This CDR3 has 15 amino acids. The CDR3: CSARGGPNMNTEAFF.

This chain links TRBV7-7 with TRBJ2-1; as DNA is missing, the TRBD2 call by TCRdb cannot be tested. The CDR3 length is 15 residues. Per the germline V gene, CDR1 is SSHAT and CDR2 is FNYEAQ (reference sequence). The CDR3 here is CASSARTTSYNEQFF.

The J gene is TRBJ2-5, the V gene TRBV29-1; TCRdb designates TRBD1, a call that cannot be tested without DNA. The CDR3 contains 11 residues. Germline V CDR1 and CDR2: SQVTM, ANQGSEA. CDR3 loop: CSGTGRETQYF.

The chain's CDR3 is CASSSVAGGAVTQYF. The rearrangement joins TRBV5-5 to TRBJ2-3; TCRdb reports TRBD2, a call that lacks DNA to check it against. The CDR3 consists of 15 residues. Germline CDR1 SGHKS, CDR2 YYEKEE (reference sequence).

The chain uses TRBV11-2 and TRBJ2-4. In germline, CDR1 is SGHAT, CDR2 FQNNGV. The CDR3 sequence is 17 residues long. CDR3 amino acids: CASSLDVVGITKNIQYF.

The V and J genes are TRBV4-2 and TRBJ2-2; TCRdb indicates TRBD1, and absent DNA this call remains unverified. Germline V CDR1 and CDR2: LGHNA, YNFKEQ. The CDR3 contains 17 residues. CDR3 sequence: CASSQDRRAENTGELFF.

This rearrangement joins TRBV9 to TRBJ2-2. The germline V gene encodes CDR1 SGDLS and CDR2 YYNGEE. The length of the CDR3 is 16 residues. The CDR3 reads CASSVEVNTFTGELFF.

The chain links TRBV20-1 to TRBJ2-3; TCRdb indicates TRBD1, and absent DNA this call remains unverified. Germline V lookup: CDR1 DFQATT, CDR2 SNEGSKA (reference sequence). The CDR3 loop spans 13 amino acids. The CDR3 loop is CSARGPVVGTQYF.

The CDR3: CASSSPDKDTQYF. The chain combines TRBV7-9 with TRBJ2-3; without DNA, the TCRdb call of TRBD2 cannot be checked. Germline V CDR1 and CDR2: SEHNR, FQNEAQ (reference sequence). This CDR3 has 13 amino acids. The full variable domain, in which reference TRBV7-9 and TRBJ2-3 provide the parts outside the CDR3, is DTGVSQNPRHKITKRGQNVTFRCDPISEHNRLYWYRQTLGQGPEFLTYFQNEAQLEKSRLLSDRFSAERPKGSFSTLEIQRTEQGDSAMYLCASSSPDKDTQYFGPGTRLTVL.

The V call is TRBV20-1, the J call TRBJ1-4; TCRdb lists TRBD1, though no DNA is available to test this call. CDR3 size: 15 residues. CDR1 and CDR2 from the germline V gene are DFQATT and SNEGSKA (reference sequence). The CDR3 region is CSAGPVTSGSEKLFF.

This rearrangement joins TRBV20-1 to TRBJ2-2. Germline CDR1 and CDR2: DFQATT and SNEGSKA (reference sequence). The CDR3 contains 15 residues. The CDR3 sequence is CSASLGPVNTGELFF.

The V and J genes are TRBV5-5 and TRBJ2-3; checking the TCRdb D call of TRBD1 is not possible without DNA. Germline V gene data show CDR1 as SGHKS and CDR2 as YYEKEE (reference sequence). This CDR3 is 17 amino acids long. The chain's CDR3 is CASSLGLTGGAADTQYF.

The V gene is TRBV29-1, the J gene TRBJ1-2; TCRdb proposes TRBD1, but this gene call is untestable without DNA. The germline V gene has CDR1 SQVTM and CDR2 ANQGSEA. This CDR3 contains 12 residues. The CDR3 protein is CSVRQGTYGYTF.

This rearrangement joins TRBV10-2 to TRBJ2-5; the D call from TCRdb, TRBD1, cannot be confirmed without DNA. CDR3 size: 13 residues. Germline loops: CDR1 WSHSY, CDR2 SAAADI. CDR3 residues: CARATGPGETQYF.

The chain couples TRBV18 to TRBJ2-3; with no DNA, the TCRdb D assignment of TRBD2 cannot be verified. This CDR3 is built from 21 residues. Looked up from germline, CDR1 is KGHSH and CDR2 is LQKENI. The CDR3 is CASSPSLAATEPLGGGDTQYF.

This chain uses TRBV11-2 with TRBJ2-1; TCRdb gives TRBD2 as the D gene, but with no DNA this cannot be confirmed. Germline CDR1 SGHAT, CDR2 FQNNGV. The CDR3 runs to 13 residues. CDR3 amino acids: CASSWSGPNEQFF.